This T cell receptor beta chain was retrieved from a study of beta chain features in type 1 diabetes. It was via CD45RO/CCR7/CD25/CD127/CD95/CD27 that CD4+ naive, central memory, regulatory and stem cell-like memory cells were sorted. Study observations and caveats: A moderate, significant TCRB CDR3 shortening appeared in type 1 diabetes across four CD4+ subsets.

This clone was seen a few times. Antigen specificity is unknown. The V gene's germline CDR1 is SNHLY and CDR2 FYNNEI. V lost 10 bases, J lost 6 bases, and 6 bases stayed unmatched. The length of the CDR3 is 13 residues. The whole isolated RNA underwent reverse transcription, so sequencing captured expressed TCRB transcripts. TCRdb keeps only in-frame clones here, not all; method: immunoSEQ multiplex PCR. The sample records 200,000 to 250,000 clones, about 14% being singletons. The receptor was derived from a man aged 25 to 40 with type 1 diabetes. What was sequenced was naive CD4+ T cells from blood. The chain combines TRBV2 with TRBJ2-1, with 10 nucleotides matching TRBD1. CDR3 sequence reads: CATDRGPFNEQFF. The CDR3 DNA is TGTGCCACAGACAGGGGGCCTTTCAATGAGCAGTTCTTC.